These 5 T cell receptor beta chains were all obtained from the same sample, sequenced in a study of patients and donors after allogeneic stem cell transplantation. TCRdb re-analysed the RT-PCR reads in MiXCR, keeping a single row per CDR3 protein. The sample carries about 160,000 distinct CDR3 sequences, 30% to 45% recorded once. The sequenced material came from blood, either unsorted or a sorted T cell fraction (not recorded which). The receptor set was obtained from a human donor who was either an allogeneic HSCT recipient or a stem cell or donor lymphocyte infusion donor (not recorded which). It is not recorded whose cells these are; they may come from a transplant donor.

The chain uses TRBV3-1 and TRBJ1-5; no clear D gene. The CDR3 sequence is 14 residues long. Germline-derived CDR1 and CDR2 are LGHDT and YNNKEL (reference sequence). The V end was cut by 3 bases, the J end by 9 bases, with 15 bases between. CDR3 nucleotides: TGTGCCAGCAGCCAGACGACCGGGAGTCGGCCCCAGCATTTT. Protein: CASSQTTGSRPQHF.

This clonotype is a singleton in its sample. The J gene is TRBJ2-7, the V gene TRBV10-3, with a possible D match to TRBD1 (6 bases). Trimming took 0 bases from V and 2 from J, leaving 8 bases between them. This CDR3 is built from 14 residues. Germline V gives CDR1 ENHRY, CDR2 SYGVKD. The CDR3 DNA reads TGTGCCATCAGTGAGTCGGGACAAACCTACGAGCAGTACTTC. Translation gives CAISESGQTYEQYF.

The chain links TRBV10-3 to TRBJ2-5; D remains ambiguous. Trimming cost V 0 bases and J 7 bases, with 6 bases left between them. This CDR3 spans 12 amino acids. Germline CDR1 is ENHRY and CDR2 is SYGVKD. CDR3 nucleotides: TGTGCCATCAGTGAGTCGATGGGGACCCAGTACTTC. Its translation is CAISESMGTQYF.

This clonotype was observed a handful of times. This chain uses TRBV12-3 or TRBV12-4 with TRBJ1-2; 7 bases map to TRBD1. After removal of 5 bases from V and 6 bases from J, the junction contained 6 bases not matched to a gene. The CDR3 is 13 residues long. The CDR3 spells CASSLQGMDGYTF. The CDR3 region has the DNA TGTGCCAGCAGTCTACAGGGGATGGATGGCTACACCTTC.

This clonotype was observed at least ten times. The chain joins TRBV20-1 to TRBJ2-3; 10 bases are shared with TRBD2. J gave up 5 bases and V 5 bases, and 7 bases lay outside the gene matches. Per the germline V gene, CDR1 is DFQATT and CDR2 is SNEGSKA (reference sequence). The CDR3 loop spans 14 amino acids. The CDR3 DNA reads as TGCAGTGCTGGAGCGGGGGGGCTCGTAGATACGCAGTATTTT. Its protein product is CSAGAGGLVDTQYF.